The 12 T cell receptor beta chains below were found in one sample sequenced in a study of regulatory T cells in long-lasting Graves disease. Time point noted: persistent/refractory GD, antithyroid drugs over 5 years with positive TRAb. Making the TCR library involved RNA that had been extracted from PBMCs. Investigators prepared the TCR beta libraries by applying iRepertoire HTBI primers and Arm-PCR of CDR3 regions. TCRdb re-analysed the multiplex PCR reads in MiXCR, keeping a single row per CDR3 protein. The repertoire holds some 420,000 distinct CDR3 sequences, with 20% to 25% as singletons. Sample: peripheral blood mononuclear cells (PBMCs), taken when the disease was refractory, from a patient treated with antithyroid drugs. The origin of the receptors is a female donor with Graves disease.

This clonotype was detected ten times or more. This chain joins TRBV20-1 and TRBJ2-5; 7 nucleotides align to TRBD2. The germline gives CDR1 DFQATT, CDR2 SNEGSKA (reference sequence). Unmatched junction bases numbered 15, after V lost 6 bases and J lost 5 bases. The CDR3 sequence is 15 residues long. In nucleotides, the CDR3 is TGCAGTGCAGAGCGCGGGGGAAAGATGATGGAGACCCAGTACTTC. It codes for CSAERGGKMMETQYF.

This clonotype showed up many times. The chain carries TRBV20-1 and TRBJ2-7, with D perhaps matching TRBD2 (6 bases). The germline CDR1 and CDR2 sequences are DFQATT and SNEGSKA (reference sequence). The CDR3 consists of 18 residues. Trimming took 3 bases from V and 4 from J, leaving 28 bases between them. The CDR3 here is CSARPVHGGRDNQYEQYF. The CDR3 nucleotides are TGCAGTGCTAGGCCGGTTCACGGTGGGCGGGATAATCAATACGAGCAGTACTTC.

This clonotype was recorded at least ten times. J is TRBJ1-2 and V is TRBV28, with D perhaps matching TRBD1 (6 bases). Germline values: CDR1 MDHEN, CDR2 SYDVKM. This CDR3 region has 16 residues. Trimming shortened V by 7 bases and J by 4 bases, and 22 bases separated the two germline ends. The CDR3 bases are TGTGCCAGCACTCCGCCGTGGGGGCGGGCTTTCTATGGCTACACCTTC. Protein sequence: CASTPPWGRAFYGYTF.

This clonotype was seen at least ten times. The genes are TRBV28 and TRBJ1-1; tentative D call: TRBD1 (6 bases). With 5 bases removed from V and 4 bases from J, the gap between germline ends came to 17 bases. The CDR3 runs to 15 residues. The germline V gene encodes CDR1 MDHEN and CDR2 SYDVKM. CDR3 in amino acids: CASSPPGVLITEAFF. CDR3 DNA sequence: TGTGCCAGCAGTCCGCCAGGGGTCCTTATCACTGAAGCTTTCTTT.

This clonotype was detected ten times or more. The CDR3 protein is CASSIPTNTGELFF. The CDR3 bases are TGTGCCAGCAGTATTCCCACTAACACCGGGGAGCTGTTTTTT. The chain couples TRBV28 to TRBJ2-2; no reliable D call. V was shortened by 5 bases and J by 2 bases, with 9 bases between the two germline ends. CDR3 length: 14 residues. Germline V lookup: CDR1 MDHEN, CDR2 SYDVKM.

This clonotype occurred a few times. The CDR3 reads CASSLGPRNTIYF. CDR3 nucleotides: TGTGCCAGCAGCTTGGGACCGAGGAACACCATATATTTT. This chain uses TRBV6-1 with TRBJ1-3; tentative D call: TRBD1 (5 bases). The CDR3 contains 13 residues. V lost 6 bases and J 7 bases, leaving 13 bases between the germline ends. Germline CDR1 reads MNHNS; CDR2 reads SASEGT.

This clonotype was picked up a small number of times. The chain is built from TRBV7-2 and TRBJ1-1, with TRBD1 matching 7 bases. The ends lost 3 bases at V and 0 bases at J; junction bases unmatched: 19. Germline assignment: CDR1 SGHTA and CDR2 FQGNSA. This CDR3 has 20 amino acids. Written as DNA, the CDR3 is TGTGCCAGCAGCTTCGCCGGGACAGCGAACCCCTTCGGCATGAACACTGAAGCTTTCTTT. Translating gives CASSFAGTANPFGMNTEAFF.

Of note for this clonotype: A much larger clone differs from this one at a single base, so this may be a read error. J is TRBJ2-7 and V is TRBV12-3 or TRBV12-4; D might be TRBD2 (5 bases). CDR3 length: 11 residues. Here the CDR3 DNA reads TGTGCCAACAGTTACCGGGGCGAGCAGTACTTC. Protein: CANSYRGEQYF.

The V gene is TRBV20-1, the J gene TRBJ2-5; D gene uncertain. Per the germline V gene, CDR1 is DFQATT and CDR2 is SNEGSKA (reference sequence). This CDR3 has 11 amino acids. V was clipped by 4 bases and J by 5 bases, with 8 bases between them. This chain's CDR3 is CSAKVGETQYF. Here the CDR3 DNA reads TGCAGTGCTAAGGTCGGGGAGACCCAGTACTTC.

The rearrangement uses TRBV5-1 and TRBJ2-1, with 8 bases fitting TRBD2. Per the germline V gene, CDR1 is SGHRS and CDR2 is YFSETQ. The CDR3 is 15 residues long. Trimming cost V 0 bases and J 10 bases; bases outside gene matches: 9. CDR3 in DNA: TGCGCCAGCAGCTTGGGACTAGATAGCGGGACCGAGCAGTTCTTC. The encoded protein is CASSLGLDSGTEQFF. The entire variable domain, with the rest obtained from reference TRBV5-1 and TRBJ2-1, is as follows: KAGVTQTPRYLIKTRGQQVTLSCSPISGHRSVSWYQQTPGQGLQFLFEYFSETQRNKGNFPGRFSGRQFSNSRSEMNVSTLELGDSALYLCASSLGLDSGTEQFFGPGTRLTVL.

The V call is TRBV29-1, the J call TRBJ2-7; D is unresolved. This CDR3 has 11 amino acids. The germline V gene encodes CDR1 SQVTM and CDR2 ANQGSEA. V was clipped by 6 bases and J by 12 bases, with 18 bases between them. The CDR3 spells CSVREELSAYF. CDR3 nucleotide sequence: TGCAGCGTCCGAGAGGAGCTTTCGGCGTACTTC.

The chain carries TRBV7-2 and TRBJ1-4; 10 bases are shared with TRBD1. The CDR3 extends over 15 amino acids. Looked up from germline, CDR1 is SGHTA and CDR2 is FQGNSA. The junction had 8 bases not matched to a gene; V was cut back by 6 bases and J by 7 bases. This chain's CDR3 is CASRDSGTGVEKLFF. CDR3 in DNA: TGTGCCAGCAGGGACTCCGGGACAGGGGTTGAAAAACTGTTTTTT.